The clone carrying this T cell receptor (beta chain) was seen once. The data were taken from a study of blood T cell repertoires in COVID-19. Turning to the study itself: Samples of COVID-19 (acute and convalescent) were obtained from the United States, Italy and Spain. T cells, B-cell-depleted T cells, or PBMCs supplied cDNA or gDNA.

Original methodology: How many nucleated cells were present was estimated from reference gene primer amplification. Libraries were prepared by immunoSEQ multiplex PCR; TCRdb keeps only in-frame clonotypes and omits some of them. V, J and clone size derive from that table, while D and trimming were established from the DNA sequence. Altogether 300,000 or so clones are present, roughly 86% being singletons, with the ten largest covering 7.8%. This clonotype originated in a woman in her 50s who had recovered from COVID-19. Input material: peripheral blood.

CDR3 DNA sequence: TGTGCCAGCAGCTTGAGGGAGGCCTACAATGAGCAGTTCTTC. This gives the protein CASSLREAYNEQFF. The chain employs TRBV5-5 and TRBJ2-1, with a weak D call TRBD2 (6 bases). The V gene lost 1 base and the J gene lost 2 bases, with 7 bases spanning the gap. The CDR3 extends over 14 amino acids. Per the germline V gene, CDR1 is SGHKS and CDR2 is YYEKEE (reference sequence). The whole variable domain, remainder taken from reference TRBV5-5 and TRBJ2-1, is DAGVTQSPTHLIKTRGQQVTLRCSPISGHKSVSWYQQVLGQGPQFIFQYYEKEERGRGNFPDRFSARQFPNYSSELNVNALLLGDSALYLCASSLREAYNEQFFGPGTRLTVL.